Below, one T cell receptor beta chain is given with its context. The germline gives CDR1 SNHLY, CDR2 FYNNEI. V trimming: 4 bases; J trimming: 5 bases; junction bases outside the gene matches: 3. The CDR3 sequence is 13 residues long. This table comes from immunoSEQ multiplex PCR, and its TCRdb copy is limited to in-frame clones, with some not included. The repertoire holds under 75,000 clones, with 81% as singletons. This entry is derived from a study of blood T cell repertoires in COVID-19. The chain recombines TRBV2 with TRBJ1-1; 8 positions agree with TRBD1. The sample consisted of peripheral blood. The clonotype was recovered from a man older than 75 with acute or convalescent COVID-19. The CDR3 coding sequence is TGTGCCAGCAGTGTCCGACAGGGGACTGAAGCTTTCTTT. It translates to CASSVRQGTEAFF.